This TCR beta chain was captured by sequencing in a study of T cell responses to AZD1222 COVID-19 vaccine (TCRdb year 2021). Study-wide context: TCR sequencing covered fewer than 250 trial participants: 207 given two doses of AZD1222 and approximately 26 given two doses of MenACWY control vaccine. Trial participants were enrolled by age into subgroups of 18-55, 56-69 and 70-plus years, and around 140, 26 and 57 TCR-sequenced participants, respectively, were included in these subgroups.

Taken from the germline V gene, the CDR1 and CDR2 loops are SQVTM and ANQGSEA. Unmatched junction bases come to 12, with V trimmed by 6 bases and J by 2 bases. There are 15 amino acids in the CDR3, from cysteine to phenylalanine inclusive. CDR3 DNA is the only sequence kept; it has 45 bases, read in frame from the first base. The CDR3 regions of human TCRbeta chains were subjected to immunosequencing. The authors processed their data as follows. Repertoire TCRs were matched against a reference library of SARS-CoV-2-specific TCRs generated with the MIRA antigen-specificity platform. Breadth meant the fraction of unique TCRs that were SARS-CoV-2-associated, whereas depth meant the fraction of total T cells that were SARS-CoV-2-associated. Using the MIRA data, every spike-specific TCR was mapped to the spike region that the TCR reacted to and assigned to either a CD4 or a CD8 class. Log10-transformed breadth and depth values were compared by one-way ANOVA with Sidak's multiple comparisons tests. In its TCRdb copy, this immuneACCESS table keeps in-frame sequences only and misses some clones. Where compared with another copy, unresolved V genes explain less than half of these, and the others have no known cause. The D gene and trimming were derived from the DNA, and the V and J assignments and clone size from that table. This sample gives approximately 130,000 clones in total; around 85% of them show up just once. The biggest ten clones account for 7.9% of the sample.

A remark on this clone: This clone's antigen is unknown. No base qualities exist here, and no much larger clone lies one base off it.

Read against the paper, the sample's time point label means: about 28 days (+/-7) after the second vaccine dose. The sample's treatment or condition label, in plain terms: meningococcal conjugate vaccine given as trial control. Samples from vaccinated people were obtained from the UK trials COV001 and COV002, which included a single-blind randomized controlled phase 2/3 trial of AZD1222 (ChAdOx1 nCoV-19) in healthy adults. For TCRbeta chain sequencing, PBMC samples from trial participants were taken at day 0 and at day 28 after the second dose. Results and caveats for the whole study, not just this receptor: Because no samples from the day 14 peak response were available, repertoires could be characterized only after the peak T cell response. Conclusions about previously exposed vaccinees were limited because only a handful of AZD1222 recipients were SARS-CoV-2 seropositive at baseline. Participants were mostly white British and included more females than males, and it was suggested by the authors that clonal diversity may have been underestimated. Vaccine-associated CD4 TCRs spanned the whole spike protein, with dominant responses in regions 160-218 and 743-854. In the small 56-69-year group, the increase in depth fell short of significance, most likely because of low power. Epitopes outside the regions mutated in the B.1.351 and B.1.1.7 variants were reportedly recognized by nearly half of the unique spike-specific TCRs. After two AZD1222 doses, spike-specific TCR breadth and depth were significantly higher than at day 0 and than in MenACWY recipients.

The receptor chain draws on TRBV29-1 and TRBJ1-2; TRBD1 aligns with 7 central bases. The specimen comprised peripheral blood, sampled 28 days after the second dose of the MenACWY control vaccine. The clonotype originates from an adult who received the MenACWY meningococcal vaccine as a control. The DNA is as follows: TGCAGCGTCCCGTCCGCCAGGGGGTGGAACTATGGCTACACCTTC. This is translated as CSVPSARGWNYGYTF.